What follows is one T cell receptor beta chain and its context. The V segment lost 3 bases and the J segment 4 bases; nucleotides outside the gene matches: 7. The CDR3 runs 15 residues. The germline V gene encodes CDR1 ENHRY and CDR2 SYGVKD. The data derive from a study of blood T cell repertoires in COVID-19. Source study methods: Researchers report that nucleated cell counts were estimated from reference gene primer amplification. Sequencing was performed with immunoSEQ multiplex PCR; in TCRdb, only in-frame clones are kept and a portion is missing. D and trimming come from the DNA, and the V and J calls and clone size come from that table. Here the sample spans almost 250,000 clones, 70% to 90% being singletons.

The TCR comes from a woman between 45 and 65 years old with acute COVID-19. V and J are TRBV10-3 and TRBJ1-1; 8 bases are shared with TRBD1. The sequenced material came from PBMCs or T cells enriched from blood (not recorded which). In DNA, the CDR3 is TGTGCCATCAGTGACCGGACAGGGTTTGGCACTGAAGCTTTCTTT. Protein sequence: CAISDRTGFGTEAFF.